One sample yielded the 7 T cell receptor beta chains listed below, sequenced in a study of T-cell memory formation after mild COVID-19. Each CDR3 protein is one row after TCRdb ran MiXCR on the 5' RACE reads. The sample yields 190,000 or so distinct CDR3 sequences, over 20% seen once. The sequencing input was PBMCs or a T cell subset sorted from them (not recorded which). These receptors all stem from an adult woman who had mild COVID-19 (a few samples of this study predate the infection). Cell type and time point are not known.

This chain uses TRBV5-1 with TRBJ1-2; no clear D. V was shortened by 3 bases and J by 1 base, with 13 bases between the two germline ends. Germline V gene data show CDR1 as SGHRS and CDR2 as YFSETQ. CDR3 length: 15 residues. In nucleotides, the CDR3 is TGCGCCAGCAGCTCCTCTCGAGACCTTAACTATGGCTACACCTTC. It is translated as CASSSSRDLNYGYTF.

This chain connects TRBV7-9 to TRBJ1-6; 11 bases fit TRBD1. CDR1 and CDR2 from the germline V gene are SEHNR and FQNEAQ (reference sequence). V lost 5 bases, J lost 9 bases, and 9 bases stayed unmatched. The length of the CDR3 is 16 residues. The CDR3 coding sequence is TGTGCCAGCAGCGATACCGGGACAGGGGGGAGTTCACCCCTCCACTTT. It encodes CASSDTGTGGSSPLHF.

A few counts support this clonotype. CDR3 sequence: CASSLNKRGQPQHF. In DNA, the CDR3 is TGTGCCAGCAGCTTAAATAAGCGAGGTCAGCCCCAGCATTTT. V and J are TRBV7-6 and TRBJ1-5, with D hard to call. The CDR3 length is 14 residues. The germline V gene encodes CDR1 SGHVS and CDR2 FNYEAQ. V was shortened by 2 bases and J by 6 bases, with 11 bases between the two germline ends.

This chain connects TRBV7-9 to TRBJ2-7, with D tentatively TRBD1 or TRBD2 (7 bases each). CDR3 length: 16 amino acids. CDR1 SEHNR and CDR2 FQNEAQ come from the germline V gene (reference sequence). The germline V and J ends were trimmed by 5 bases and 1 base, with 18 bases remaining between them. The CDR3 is CASSTRDREGSYEQYF. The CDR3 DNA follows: TGTGCCAGCAGCACCCGAGACAGGGAGGGGTCCTACGAGCAGTACTTC.

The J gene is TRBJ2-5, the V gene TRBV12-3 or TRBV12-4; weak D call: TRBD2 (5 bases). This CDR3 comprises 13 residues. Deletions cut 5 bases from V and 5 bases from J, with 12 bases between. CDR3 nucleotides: TGTGCCAGCAGTCTCCTGAGGGCGGAGACCCAGTACTTC. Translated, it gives CASSLLRAETQYF.

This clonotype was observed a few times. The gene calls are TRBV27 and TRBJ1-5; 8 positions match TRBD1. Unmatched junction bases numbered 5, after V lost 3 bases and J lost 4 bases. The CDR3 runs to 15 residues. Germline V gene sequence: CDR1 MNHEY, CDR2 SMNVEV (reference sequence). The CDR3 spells CASSFGYRGNQPQHF. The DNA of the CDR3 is TGTGCCAGCAGTTTTGGGTACAGGGGGAATCAGCCCCAGCATTTT.

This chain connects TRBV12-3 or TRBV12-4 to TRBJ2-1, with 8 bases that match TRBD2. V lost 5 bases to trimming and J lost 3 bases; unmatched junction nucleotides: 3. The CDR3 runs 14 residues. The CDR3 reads CASSPAGDYNEQFF. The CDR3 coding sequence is TGTGCCAGCAGTCCAGCGGGGGACTACAATGAGCAGTTCTTC.